This T cell receptor (beta chain) came from a study of T-cell reconstitution after alpha-beta-depleted transplantation in children. CDR3 length: 15 amino acids. The germline gives CDR1 SEHNR, CDR2 FQNEAQ (reference sequence). With 2 bases clipped from V and 4 bases from J, the junction kept 7 bases outside the gene matches. Library preparation (for TCRbeta) was performed with unique molecular identifiers. TCRdb fed the PCR reads into MiXCR, producing one record per CDR3 protein. The table lists some 640,000 distinct CDR3 sequences, 16% of them singletons. In its sample, this clonotype was seen a few times.

J is TRBJ2-7 and V is TRBV7-9, with 8 bases fitting TRBD1. The receptor's source is a human donor who donated a stem cell graft to a child with acute myeloid leukemia. Sample: PBMCs from the stem cell graft donor, taken from the stem cell graft. CDR3 sequence (DNA): TGTGCCAGCAGCTTAACGACAGGGGCTTTTTACGAGCAGTACGTC. This translates into CASSLTTGAFYEQYV.